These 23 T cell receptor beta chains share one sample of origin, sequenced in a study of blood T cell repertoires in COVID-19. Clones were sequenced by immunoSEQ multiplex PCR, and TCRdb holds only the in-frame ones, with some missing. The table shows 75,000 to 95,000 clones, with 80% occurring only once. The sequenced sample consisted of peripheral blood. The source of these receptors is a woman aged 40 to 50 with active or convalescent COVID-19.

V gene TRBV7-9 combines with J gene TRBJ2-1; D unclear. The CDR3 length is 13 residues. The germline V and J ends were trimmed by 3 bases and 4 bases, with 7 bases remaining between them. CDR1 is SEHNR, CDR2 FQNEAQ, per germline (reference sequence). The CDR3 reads CASSLSPYNEQFF. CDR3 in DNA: TGTGCCAGCAGCTTGAGTCCTTACAATGAGCAGTTCTTC.

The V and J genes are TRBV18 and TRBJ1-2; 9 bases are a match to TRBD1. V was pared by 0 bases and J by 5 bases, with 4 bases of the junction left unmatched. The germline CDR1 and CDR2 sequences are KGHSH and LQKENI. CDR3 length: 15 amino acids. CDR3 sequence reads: CASSPPDRGDYGYTF. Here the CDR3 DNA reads TGTGCCAGCTCACCACCGGACAGGGGAGATTATGGCTACACCTTC.

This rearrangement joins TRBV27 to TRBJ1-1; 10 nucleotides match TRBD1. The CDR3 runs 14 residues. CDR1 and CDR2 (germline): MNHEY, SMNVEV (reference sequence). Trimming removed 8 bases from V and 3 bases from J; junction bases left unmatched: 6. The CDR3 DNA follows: TGTGCCAGCCAGGACAGGGGGGTGGACACTGAAGCTTTCTTT. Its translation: CASQDRGVDTEAFF.

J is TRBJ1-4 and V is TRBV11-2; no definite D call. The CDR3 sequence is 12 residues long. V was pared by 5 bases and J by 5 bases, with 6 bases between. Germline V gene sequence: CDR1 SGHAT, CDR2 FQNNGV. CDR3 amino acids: CASSTYNEKLFF. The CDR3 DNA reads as TGTGCCAGCAGCACATACAATGAAAAACTGTTTTTT.

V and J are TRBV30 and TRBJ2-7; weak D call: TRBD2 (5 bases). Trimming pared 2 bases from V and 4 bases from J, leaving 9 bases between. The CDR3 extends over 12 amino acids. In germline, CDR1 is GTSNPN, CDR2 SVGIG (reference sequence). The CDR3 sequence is CAWSKEVYEQYF. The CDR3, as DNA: TGTGCCTGGAGTAAGGAGGTATACGAGCAGTACTTC.

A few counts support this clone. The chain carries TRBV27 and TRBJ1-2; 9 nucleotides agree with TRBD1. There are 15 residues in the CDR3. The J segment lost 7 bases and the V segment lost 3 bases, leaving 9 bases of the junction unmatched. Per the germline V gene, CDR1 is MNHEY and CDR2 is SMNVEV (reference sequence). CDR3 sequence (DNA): TGTGCCAGCAGTTTGACCCGACAGGGGGAGGGTGGCTACACCTTC. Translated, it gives CASSLTRQGEGGYTF.

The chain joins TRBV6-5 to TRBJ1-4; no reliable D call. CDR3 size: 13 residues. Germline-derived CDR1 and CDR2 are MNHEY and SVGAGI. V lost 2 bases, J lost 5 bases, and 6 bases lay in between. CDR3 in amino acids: CASSYTGNEKLFF. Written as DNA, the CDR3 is TGTGCCAGCAGTTACACGGGGAATGAAAAACTGTTTTTT.

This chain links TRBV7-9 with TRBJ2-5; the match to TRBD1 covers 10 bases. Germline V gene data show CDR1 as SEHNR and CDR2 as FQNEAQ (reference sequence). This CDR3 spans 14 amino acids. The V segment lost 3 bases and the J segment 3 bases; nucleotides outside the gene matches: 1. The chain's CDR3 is CASSLGTGEETQYF. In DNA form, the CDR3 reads TGTGCCAGCAGCTTGGGGACAGGGGAAGAGACCCAGTACTTC.

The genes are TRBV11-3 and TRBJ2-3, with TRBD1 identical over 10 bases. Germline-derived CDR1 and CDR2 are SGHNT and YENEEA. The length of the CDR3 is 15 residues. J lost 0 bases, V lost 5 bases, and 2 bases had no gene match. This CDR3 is CASSRDRGSTDTQYF. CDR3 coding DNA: TGTGCCAGCAGCCGGGACAGGGGAAGCACAGATACGCAGTATTTT.

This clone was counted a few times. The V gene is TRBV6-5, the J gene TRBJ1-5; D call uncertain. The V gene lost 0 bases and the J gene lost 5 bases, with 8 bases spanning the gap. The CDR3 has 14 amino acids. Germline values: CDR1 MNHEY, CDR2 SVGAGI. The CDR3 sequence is CASSYSEIDQPQHF. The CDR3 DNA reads TGTGCCAGCAGTTACTCGGAGATCGATCAGCCCCAGCATTTT.

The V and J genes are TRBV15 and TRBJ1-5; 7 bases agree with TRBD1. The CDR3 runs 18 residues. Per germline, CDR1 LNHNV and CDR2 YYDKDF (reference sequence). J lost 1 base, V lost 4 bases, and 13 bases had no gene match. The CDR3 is CATSTLILRGQSNQPQHF. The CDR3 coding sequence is TGTGCCACCAGCACCCTTATTCTGAGGGGGCAGAGCAATCAGCCCCAGCATTTT.

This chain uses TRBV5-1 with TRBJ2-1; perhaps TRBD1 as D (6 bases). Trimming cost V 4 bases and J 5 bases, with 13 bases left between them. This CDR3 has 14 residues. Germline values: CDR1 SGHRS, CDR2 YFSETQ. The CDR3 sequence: CASSQTRDNNEQFF. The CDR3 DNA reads TGCGCCAGCAGCCAGACAAGGGACAACAATGAGCAGTTCTTC.

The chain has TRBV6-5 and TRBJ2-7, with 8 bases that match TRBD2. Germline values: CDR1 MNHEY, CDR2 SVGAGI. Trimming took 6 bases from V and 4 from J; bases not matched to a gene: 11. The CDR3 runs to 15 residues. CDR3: CASRGGKRESYEQYF. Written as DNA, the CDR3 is TGTGCCAGCAGGGGGGGGAAGCGGGAGTCGTACGAGCAGTACTTC.

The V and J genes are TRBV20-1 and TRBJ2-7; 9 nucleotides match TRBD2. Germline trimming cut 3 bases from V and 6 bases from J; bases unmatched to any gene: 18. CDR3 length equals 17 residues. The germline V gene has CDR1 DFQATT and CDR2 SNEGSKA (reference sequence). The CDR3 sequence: CSASWGAAGGWNAEQYF. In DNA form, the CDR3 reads TGCAGTGCTAGTTGGGGAGCTGCGGGGGGGTGGAACGCCGAGCAGTACTTC.

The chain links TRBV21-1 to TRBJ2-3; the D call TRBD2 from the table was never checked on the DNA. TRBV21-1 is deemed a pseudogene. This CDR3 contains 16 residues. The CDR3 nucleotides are TGTGCCAGCAACGTTTTTAGCGGGAGGGCCGCAGATACGCAGTATTTT. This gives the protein CASNVFSGRAADTQYF.

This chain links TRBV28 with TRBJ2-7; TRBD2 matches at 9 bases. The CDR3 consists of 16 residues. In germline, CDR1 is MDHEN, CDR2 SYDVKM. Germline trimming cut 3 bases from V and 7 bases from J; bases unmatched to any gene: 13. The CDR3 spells CASSFGVASGAGEQYF. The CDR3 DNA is TGTGCCAGCAGTTTCGGAGTGGCTAGCGGGGCGGGGGAGCAGTACTTC.

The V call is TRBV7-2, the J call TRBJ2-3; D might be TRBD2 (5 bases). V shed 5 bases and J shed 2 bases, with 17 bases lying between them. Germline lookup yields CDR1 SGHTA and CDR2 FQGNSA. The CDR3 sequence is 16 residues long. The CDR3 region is CASSPMAGLPTDTQYF. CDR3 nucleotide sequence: TGTGCCAGCAGCCCAATGGCGGGCCTCCCCACAGATACGCAGTATTTT.

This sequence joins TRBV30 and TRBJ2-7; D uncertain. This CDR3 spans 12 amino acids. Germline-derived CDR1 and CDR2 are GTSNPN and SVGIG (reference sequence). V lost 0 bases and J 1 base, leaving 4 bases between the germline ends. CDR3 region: CAWSVGSYEQYF. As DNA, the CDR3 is TGTGCCTGGAGTGTCGGTTCCTACGAGCAGTACTTC.

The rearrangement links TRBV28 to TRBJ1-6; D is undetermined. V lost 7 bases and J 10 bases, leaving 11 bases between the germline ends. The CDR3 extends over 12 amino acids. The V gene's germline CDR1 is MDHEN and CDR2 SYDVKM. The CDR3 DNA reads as TGTGCCAGCACCTCGTTAGAGTCACCCCTCCACTTT. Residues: CASTSLESPLHF.

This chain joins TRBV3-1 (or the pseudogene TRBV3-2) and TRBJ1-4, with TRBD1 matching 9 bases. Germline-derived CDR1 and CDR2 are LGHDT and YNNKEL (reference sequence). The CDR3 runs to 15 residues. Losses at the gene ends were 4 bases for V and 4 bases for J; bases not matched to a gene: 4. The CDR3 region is CASSPRQGGNEKLFF. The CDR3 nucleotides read TGTGCCAGCAGCCCGCGACAGGGGGGTAATGAAAAACTGTTTTTT.

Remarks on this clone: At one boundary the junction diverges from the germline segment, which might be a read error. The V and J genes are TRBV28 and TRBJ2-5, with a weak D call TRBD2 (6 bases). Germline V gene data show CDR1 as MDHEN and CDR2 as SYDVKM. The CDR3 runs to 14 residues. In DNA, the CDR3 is TGTGCCAGCAGTTTTGGGGGGTTGGACTTCCCAGGGCACTTC. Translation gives CASSFGGLDFPGHF.

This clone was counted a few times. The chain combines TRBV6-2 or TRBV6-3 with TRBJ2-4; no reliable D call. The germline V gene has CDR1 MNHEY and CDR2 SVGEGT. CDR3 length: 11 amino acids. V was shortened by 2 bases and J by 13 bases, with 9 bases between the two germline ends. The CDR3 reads CASSYRTDQYF. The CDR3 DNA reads TGTGCCAGCAGTTACCGAACAGACCAGTACTTC.

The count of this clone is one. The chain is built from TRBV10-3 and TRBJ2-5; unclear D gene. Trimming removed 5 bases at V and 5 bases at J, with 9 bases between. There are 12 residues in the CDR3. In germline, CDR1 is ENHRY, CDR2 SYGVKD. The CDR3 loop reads CAISPTRETQYF. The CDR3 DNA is TGTGCCATCAGTCCCACGCGGGAGACCCAGTACTTC.